The 5 T cell receptor beta chains listed next were all sequenced from one sample in a study of OX40 agonist ivuxolimab in advanced cancers. The data were produced by immunoSEQ multiplex PCR, yet TCRdb's version contains in-frame clones alone and is incomplete. The table has fewer than 60,000 clones, 80% seen once. Sample: CD4+ or CD8+ T cells sorted from blood, taken in a trial of the OX40 agonist ivuxolimab. The receptors shown here come from an adult with an advanced solid tumor such as melanoma, head and neck, liver or kidney cancer.

The chain employs TRBV11-2 and TRBJ1-2; D unclear. The germline CDR1 and CDR2 sequences are SGHAT and FQNNGV. The CDR3 runs to 12 residues. Deletions cut 0 bases from V and 8 bases from J, with 7 bases between. The CDR3 DNA is TGTGCCAGCAGCTTAGAAACACGAGGCTACACCTTC. It codes for CASSLETRGYTF.

This sequence joins TRBV6-5 and TRBJ2-7, with 7 nucleotides matching TRBD1. This CDR3 comprises 14 residues. Germline CDR1 MNHEY, CDR2 SVGAGI. J lost 0 bases, V lost 6 bases, and 5 bases had no gene match. CDR3 DNA sequence: TGTGCCAGCAGCTTGGACAGGTCCTCCTACGAGCAGTACTTC. It encodes CASSLDRSSYEQYF.

In its sample, this clone was seen once. The V gene is TRBV10-2, the J gene TRBJ1-5; TRBD1 aligns across 8 bases. The J segment lost 6 bases and the V segment lost 5 bases, leaving 9 bases of the junction unmatched. Germline values: CDR1 WSHSY, CDR2 SAAADI. This CDR3 comprises 15 residues. The CDR3 DNA reads TGCGCCAGCAGTTCCACAAGGACAGGGAGTCAGCCCCAGCATTTT. Translated, it gives CASSSTRTGSQPQHF.

The gene calls are TRBV7-2 and TRBJ2-3; possible D gene TRBD2, 6 bases. The V gene lost 4 bases and the J gene lost 7 bases, with 9 bases spanning the gap. This CDR3 spans 12 amino acids. CDR1 is SGHTA and CDR2 is FQGNSA in the germline V gene. The CDR3 DNA follows: TGTGCCAGCAGCTACGGACTAAATACGCAGTATTTT. It encodes CASSYGLNTQYF.

There are a few counts of this clone. J is TRBJ1-2 and V is TRBV30; D is perhaps TRBD1 (6 bases). V was clipped by 2 bases and J by 9 bases, with 13 bases between them. CDR3 length equals 12 residues. Germline CDR1 is GTSNPN and CDR2 is SVGIG (reference sequence). The CDR3 DNA reads as TGTGCCTGGAGTTCCGGGGGCGTGAGCTACACCTTC. Its translation: CAWSSGGVSYTF. The variable domain in full, with the rest retrieved from reference TRBV30 and TRBJ1-2, is SQTIHQWPATLVQPVGSPLSLECTVEGTSNPNLYWYRQAAGRGLQLLFYSVGIGQISSEVPQNLSASRPQDRQFILSSKKLLLSDSGFYLCAWSSGGVSYTFGSGTRLTVV.